A selection of T cell receptor beta chains follows, all from one sample in a study of blood T cell repertoires in COVID-19. The method was immunoSEQ multiplex PCR; TCRdb's version includes in-frame clones alone and lacks a portion of them. Among some 150,000 clones listed, roughly 84% were seen once. The sequencing input was peripheral blood. These receptors were taken from a woman aged 45-65 years with acute or convalescent COVID-19. CDR3s include the opening cysteine and the closing phenylalanine or tryptophan. Fields, in order: J gene, V gene, clone size, D gene, CDR3 length, CDR3 DNA, CDR3 protein. The D gene is left open where the match is weak. The listing skips clone size in some rows; elsewhere it reads once, few, many or a size class.

TRBJ2-1 | TRBV11-2 | NA | TRBD1 | 19 | TGTGCCAGCAGCTTGCGGGAGACTAACCGGGACAGGGGCCACAATGAGCAGTTCTTC | CASSLRETNRDRGHNEQFF
TRBJ2-1 | TRBV18 | NA | TRBD2 | 20 | TGTGCCAGCTCACAAACGGGACTAGCGGGGACAACGCCACCCTACAATGAGCAGTTCTTC | CASSQTGLAGTTPPYNEQFF
TRBJ1-6 | TRBV27 | NA | NA | 14 | TGTGCCAGCAGTTTATCGGCAGGGTTTTCACCCCTCCACTTT | CASSLSAGFSPLHF
TRBJ2-1 | TRBV7-6 | NA | NA | 16 | TGTGCCAGCAGCTTAGAAGTACCGCGAACCTACAATGAGCAGTTCTTC | CASSLEVPRTYNEQFF
TRBJ1-2 | TRBV20-1 | NA | NA | 12 | TGCAGTGCTAGTCCGGGGGACTATGGCTACACCTTC | CSASPGDYGYTF
TRBJ2-6 | TRBV11-2 | NA | NA | 17 | TGTGCCAGCAGCTTAGATGGGGCAGGGACTGGGGCCAACGTCCTGACTTTC | CASSLDGAGTGANVLTF
TRBJ1-3 | TRBV10-3 | NA | NA | 15 | TGTGCCATCAGTGGAGACAGGACCCCTGGAAACACCATATATTTT | CAISGDRTPGNTIYF
TRBJ1-1 | TRBV28 | NA | TRBD1 | 15 | TGTGCCAGCAGTTTTGCGGACAGGGTGACACCTGAAGCTTTCTTT | CASSFADRVTPEAFF
TRBJ1-1 | TRBV6-5 | NA | TRBD1 | 13 | TGTGCCAGCAGGCCGGACAGGTTCGGTGAAGCTTTCTTT | CASRPDRFGEAFF
TRBJ1-2 | TRBV28 | NA | NA | 15 | TGTGCCAGCAAACTGCCTTTAGACAGCAGCTATGGCTACACCTTC | CASKLPLDSSYGYTF
TRBJ2-7 | TRBV5-4 | NA | NA | 12 | TGTGCCAGCAGCTTGGTGGGCAACGAGCAGTACTTC | CASSLVGNEQYF
TRBJ2-1 | TRBV5-1 | few | NA | 16 | TGCGCCAGCAGCTTGGGAACCGGGAGCTCCTACAATGAGCAGTTCTTC | CASSLGTGSSYNEQFF
TRBJ1-2 | TRBV5-1 | NA | NA | 14 | TGCGCCAGCAGCTTGGGTGAGACAGGCTATGGCTACACCTTC | CASSLGETGYGYTF
TRBJ1-2 | TRBV15 | once | TRBD1 | 15 | TGTGCCACCAGCCCACGGACAGGGGGCGACTATGGCTACACCTTC | CATSPRTGGDYGYTF
TRBJ2-7 | TRBV2 | few | NA | 14 | TGTGCCAGCAGTGGGGCAGTCTTCTCCTACGAGCAGTACTTC | CASSGAVFSYEQYF
TRBJ1-4 | TRBV5-1 | once | TRBD1 | 16 | TGCGCCAGCAGCTTCGGACAGGGGGCAACTAATGAAAAACTGTTTTTT | CASSFGQGATNEKLFF
TRBJ2-1 | TRBV28 | NA | TRBD2 | 15 | TGTGCCAGCAGTTACCCAGGGACTAGCGGGAGTATCCAGTTCTTC | CASSYPGTSGSIQFF
TRBJ1-5 | TRBV15 | NA | TRBD1 | 14 | TGTGCCACCAGGATAGGGGGACAGCATCAGCCCCAGCATTTT | CATRIGGQHQPQHF
TRBJ2-7 | TRBV7-9 | NA | TRBD2 | 15 | TGTGCCAGCAGCTGGGGGACTAGCGGGTCCTACGAGCAGTACTTC | CASSWGTSGSYEQYF
TRBJ2-7 | TRBV6-5 | once | TRBD1 | 16 | TGTGCCAGCAGTTCCCACCAGGACAGGACTGCCTACGAGCAGTACTTC | CASSSHQDRTAYEQYF
TRBJ1-5 | TRBV7-2 | NA | NA | 14 | TGTGCCAGCAGCCCCGACAGTATTAATCAGCCCCAGCATTTT | CASSPDSINQPQHF
TRBJ1-1 | TRBV15 | NA | NA | 15 | TGTGCCACCAGCAGAGATCCCAGGGCGAACACTGAAGCTTTCTTT | CATSRDPRANTEAFF
TRBJ2-1 | TRBV9 | NA | NA | 15 | TGTGCCAGCAGCGCCCTTATCGGGATGGGGAATGAGCAGTTCTTC | CASSALIGMGNEQFF
TRBJ2-3 | TRBV30 | NA | NA | 11 | TGTGCCTGGGCGGGACTTAATACGCAGTATTTT | CAWAGLNTQYF
TRBJ2-5 | TRBV9 | NA | NA | 15 | TGTGCCAGCAGCTTCTACGGGGGGCCAGCAGAGACCCAGTACTTC | CASSFYGGPAETQYF
TRBJ2-6 | TRBV6-1 | NA | NA | 15 | TGTGCCAGCAGTGTAGCGGCCTCTGGGGCCAACGTCCTGACTTTC | CASSVAASGANVLTF
TRBJ2-5 | TRBV7-8 | few | TRBD2 | 16 | TGTGCCAGCAGCTTAACGCGGGGGGCTACCGAAGAGACCCAGTACTTC | CASSLTRGATEETQYF
TRBJ2-5 | TRBV7-3 | NA | NA | 14 | TGTGCCAGCAGCTTAAGTACAGGGATCGAGACCCAGTACTTC | CASSLSTGIETQYF
TRBJ2-2 | TRBV6-5 | NA | NA | 11 | TGTGCCAGCAGCACGGGTGGGGAGCTGTTTTTT | CASSTGGELFF
TRBJ2-2 | TRBV5-5 | NA | TRBD1 | 16 | TGTGCCAGCAGCTCACGTACGGGACAGCCCACCGGGGAGCTGTTTTTT | CASSSRTGQPTGELFF
TRBJ1-2 | TRBV10-1 | NA | NA | 20 | TGCGCCAGCAGTTTGGGGGGGGGCGAGCGGGGTCCATATGCGGGCGGTGGCTACACCTTC | CASSLGGGERGPYAGGGYTF
TRBJ2-1 | TRBV9 | NA | NA | 14 | TGTGCCAGCAGCGCATCTACAGGGTACAATGAGCAGTTCTTC | CASSASTGYNEQFF